This TCR beta chain derives from a study of CD8+ T cells in alopecia areata. In each case, RNA was isolated and then reverse transcribed into cDNA as the sequencing template. Assay used: immunoSEQ multiplex PCR; TCRdb lists only in-frame clones, some missing. The sample shows roughly 150,000 clones, 50% to 60% of them seen only once. Study-level points and caveats: Compared with mice, patients displayed less clear TCR sharing, possibly for HLA-related reasons.

The CDR3 consists of 15 residues. Trimming cost V 2 bases and J 0 bases, with 14 bases left between them. Germline V lookup: CDR1 GTSNPN, CDR2 SVGIG (reference sequence). Of note for this clone: The antigen remains unidentified.

Sample: CD4+ T cells sorted from blood. The J gene is TRBJ2-7, the V gene TRBV30; a weak D match, TRBD2 (5 bases). The sequence came from a human donor in good health. The CDR3 DNA is TGTGCCTGGAGTTCCTCAAGCGGCTACTCCTACGAGCAGTACTTC. Translation gives CAWSSSSGYSYEQYF.